The next 25 T cell receptor beta chains were all read from a single sample in a study of identical twins. TCRdb re-derived calls from the 5' RACE reads in MiXCR, one entry per CDR3 protein. This sample has some 1,700,000 distinct CDR3 sequences; more than 30% occur once, and the top ten carry approximately 0.29%. Sequencing used cord blood. All receptors derive from a newborn girl in good health.

This clonotype occurred a few times. The rearrangement joins TRBV12-3 or TRBV12-4 to TRBJ2-5; possible D gene TRBD1, 6 bases. This CDR3 is built from 14 residues. The V end lost 3 bases, the J end lost 7 bases, and 15 bases lay between the germline ends. The CDR3 bases are TGTGCCAGCAGTTTTAAGCGGTTCAGGGGGACCCAGTACTTC. Residues: CASSFKRFRGTQYF.

The chain employs TRBV10-3 and TRBJ2-1; the match to TRBD2 covers 16 bases. Germline CDR1 is ENHRY and CDR2 is SYGVKD. V lost 8 bases to trimming and J lost 9 bases; unmatched junction nucleotides: 4. The CDR3 consists of 14 residues. The CDR3 sequence is CAIGGLAGGSEQFF. In DNA form, the CDR3 reads TGTGCCATCGGGGGACTAGCGGGAGGGAGTGAGCAGTTCTTC.

This clonotype appeared many times. The rearrangement uses TRBV29-1 and TRBJ2-5, with D unresolved. The CDR3 contains 14 residues. Germline lookup yields CDR1 SQVTM and CDR2 ANQGSEA. V lost 0 bases and J 1 base, leaving 9 bases between the germline ends. This CDR3 reads CSVEDRARQETQYF. The CDR3 bases are TGCAGCGTTGAAGATCGGGCCCGCCAAGAGACCCAGTACTTC.

This clonotype showed up many times. The V and J genes are TRBV2 and TRBJ2-4; 10 nucleotides match TRBD1. Germline CDR1 reads SNHLY; CDR2 reads FYNNEI. CDR3 size: 15 residues. V shed 6 bases and J 1 base; nucleotides not matched to a gene: 3. The CDR3: CASSLDRGAKNIQYF. CDR3 DNA: TGTGCCAGCAGCCTGGACAGGGGGGCCAAAAACATTCAGTACTTC.

V is TRBV12-3 or TRBV12-4 and J is TRBJ2-4; 12 bases fit TRBD2. Germline trimming cut 5 bases from V and 13 bases from J; bases unmatched to any gene: 21. The CDR3 has 18 amino acids. The CDR3 spells CASSIRGLAGHLGNEQYF. Here the CDR3 DNA reads TGTGCCAGCAGTATTCGTGGACTAGCGGGGCATTTAGGCAATGAGCAGTACTTC.

This CDR3 is CASSSGGVRGKKLFF. As DNA, the CDR3 is TGTGCCAGCAGTTCCGGAGGGGTCCGGGGAAAAAAACTGTTTTTT. The chain combines TRBV27 with TRBJ1-4, with D possibly being TRBD1 (5 bases). The CDR3 covers 15 residues. Germline V gene lookup returns CDR1 MNHEY and CDR2 SMNVEV (reference sequence). V dropped 4 bases and J dropped 9 bases, with 18 bases sitting between them.

This clonotype is a singleton in its sample. The chain combines TRBV9 with TRBJ2-1; D remains ambiguous. Judging by the DNA end, TRBJ2-7 fits better; the J call may be wrong. The CDR3 consists of 16 residues. Germline CDR1 is SGDLS and CDR2 is YYNGEE. CDR3 protein: CASSSNSRSPYNEQYF. CDR3 DNA sequence: TGTGCCAGCAGCTCCAACTCTAGGTCCCCCTACAATGAGCAGTACTTC.

The table lists this clonotype with many counts. The chain combines TRBV25-1 with TRBJ2-3; D ambiguous. The V end lost 0 bases, the J end lost 1 base, and 14 bases lay between the germline ends. CDR3 length: 17 amino acids. The V gene's germline CDR1 is MGHDK and CDR2 SYGVNS. CDR3 in DNA: TGTGCCAGCAGTGAATATAGTGAGGTTTGGGGCACAGATACGCAGTATTTT. Translation: CASSEYSEVWGTDTQYF.

The rearrangement joins TRBV6-1 to TRBJ2-7, with 11 bases fitting TRBD2. This CDR3 contains 15 residues. Trimming took 3 bases from V and 5 from J; bases not matched to a gene: 6. Per the germline V gene, CDR1 is MNHNS and CDR2 is SASEGT. The CDR3, as DNA: TGTGCCAGCAGTGAGACTAGCGGGAAGATTGACGAGCAGTACTTC. Translated, it gives CASSETSGKIDEQYF.

With respect to this clonotype: A junction boundary mismatches the germline segment, possibly from a read error. This chain connects TRBV10-3 to TRBJ2-3, with TRBD1 identical over 7 bases. Germline CDR1 and CDR2: ENHRY and SYGVKD. The CDR3 covers 14 residues. CDR3 bases: TGTGCCATCAGTGAGACAGGGGTCACAGGTACGCAGTATTTT. This sequence encodes CAISETGVTGTQYF.

In its sample, this clonotype was seen a few times. The chain links TRBV18 to TRBJ2-3; D possibly corresponds to TRBD2 (6 bases). Trimming took off 3 bases at V and 6 bases at J, with 19 bases between the two ends. The CDR3 sequence is 16 residues long. Germline V CDR1 and CDR2: KGHSH, LQKENI. The CDR3 DNA reads as TGTGCCAGCTCACCCCCTAGGCCCTGGAGCGGGGATACGCAGTATTTT. It translates to CASSPPRPWSGDTQYF.

This rearrangement joins TRBV10-3 to TRBJ1-1; tentatively, D is TRBD1 (6 bases). CDR3 length: 15 residues. V was pared by 2 bases and J by 0 bases, with 10 bases between. Germline V gene sequence: CDR1 ENHRY, CDR2 SYGVKD. In nucleotides, the CDR3 is TGTGCCATCAGTGAGAACGGGGGCATGAACACTGAAGCTTTCTTT. Translating gives CAISENGGMNTEAFF.

This clonotype was picked up a small number of times. V gene TRBV4-1 combines with J gene TRBJ2-2; a possible D gene is TRBD1 (6 bases). The CDR3 extends over 17 amino acids. V dropped 0 bases and J dropped 3 bases, with 14 bases sitting between them. The germline gives CDR1 MGHRA, CDR2 YSYEKL. The CDR3: CASSQEGQGFDTGELFF. In DNA form, the CDR3 reads TGCGCCAGCAGCCAAGAAGGGCAGGGGTTCGACACCGGGGAGCTGTTTTTT.

J is TRBJ1-2 and V is TRBV28, with D hard to call. The V and J ends lost 2 bases and 4 bases respectively, with 8 bases between them. The CDR3 runs to 13 residues. Germline CDR1 and CDR2: MDHEN and SYDVKM. The CDR3 spells CASSLELVYGYTF. The CDR3 nucleotides read TGTGCCAGCAGTTTAGAGTTGGTCTATGGCTACACCTTC.

The rearrangement uses TRBV29-1 and TRBJ2-7; TRBD2 matches 9 bases. This CDR3 has 15 amino acids. J was trimmed by 3 bases and V by 8 bases; bases with no gene match: 14. The germline CDR1 and CDR2 sequences are SQVTM and ANQGSEA. CDR3 in DNA: TGCAGCATAGCCGTCAGCGGGAGGACCATCTACGAGCAGTACTTC. This translates into CSIAVSGRTIYEQYF.

The V call is TRBV4-2, the J call TRBJ1-2; 7 nucleotides agree with TRBD1. Trimming removed 1 base from V and 7 bases from J; junction bases left unmatched: 3. The CDR3 length is 13 residues. The germline gives CDR1 LGHNA, CDR2 YNFKEQ. CDR3 in amino acids: CASSQGGGSGYTF. Here the CDR3 DNA reads TGTGCCAGCAGCCAAGGAGGGGGCTCTGGCTACACCTTC.

This clonotype was seen more than once but under ten times. The chain is built from TRBV20-1 and TRBJ2-5; 8 positions match TRBD1. From germline, CDR1 is DFQATT and CDR2 SNEGSKA (reference sequence). Trimming cost V 5 bases and J 11 bases; bases outside gene matches: 10. The CDR3 extends over 12 amino acids. The CDR3 DNA reads TGCAGTGCTGAGACAGGGGTCGATGAGCAGTACTTC. It translates to CSAETGVDEQYF.

The rearrangement joins TRBV10-2 to TRBJ1-5; D unresolved. The CDR3 is made up of 15 amino acids. Germline-derived CDR1 and CDR2 are WSHSY and SAAADI. Trimming removed 2 bases at V and 0 bases at J, with 8 bases between. The chain's CDR3 is CASSEEEISNQPQHF. CDR3 DNA: TGCGCCAGCAGTGAGGAGGAGATTAGCAATCAGCCCCAGCATTTT.

A few counts support this clonotype. The chain carries TRBV2 and TRBJ1-2; TRBD1 is a possible D gene (6 bases). Germline CDR1 is SNHLY and CDR2 is FYNNEI. Trimming stripped 4 bases from V and 3 bases from J, with 9 bases between. CDR3 length: 13 residues. DNA of the CDR3: TGTGCCAGCAGTGGGGGGGCATACTATGGCTACACCTTC. Protein: CASSGGAYYGYTF.

Only a few counts were recorded for this clonotype. V usage is TRBV6-6 and J usage is TRBJ2-1; 11 nucleotides agree with TRBD2. The junction had 2 bases not matched to a gene; V was cut back by 2 bases and J by 5 bases. Germline-derived CDR1 and CDR2 are MNHNY and SVGAGI (reference sequence). There are 15 residues in the CDR3. This CDR3 reads CASSYRLAGNNEQFF. The CDR3 nucleotides read TGTGCCAGCAGTTACCGACTAGCGGGGAACAATGAGCAGTTCTTC.

Concerning this clonotype: The junction differs from germline at one of its ends, possibly a read error. The chain couples TRBV20-1 to TRBJ1-6, with TRBD1 identical over 8 bases. The CDR3 runs to 18 residues. The V gene's germline CDR1 is DFQATT and CDR2 SNEGSKA (reference sequence). CDR3 DNA: TGCGGTGCTTACCCCCCGACAGGGGCCCCCGTCTATAATTCACCCCTCCACTTT. It yields the protein CGAYPPTGAPVYNSPLHF.

The chain uses TRBV15 and TRBJ2-1, with TRBD2 matching over 12 bases. V shed 1 base, J shed 6 bases, and the junction held 4 bases outside the gene matches. This CDR3 has 16 amino acids. Germline lookup yields CDR1 LNHNV and CDR2 YYDKDF (reference sequence). CDR3 nucleotide sequence: TGTGCCACCAGCAGAGGGACTAGCGGGAATTTCAATGAGCAGTTCTTC. Translating it yields CATSRGTSGNFNEQFF. Based on the CDR3 plus reference TRBV15 and TRBJ2-1, the full variable domain is DAMVIQNPRYQVTQFGKPVTLSCSQTLNHNVMYWYQQKSSQAPKLLFHYYDKDFNNEADTPDNFQSRRPNTSFCFLDIRSPGLGDTAMYLCATSRGTSGNFNEQFFGPGTRLTVL.

V gene TRBV3-1 combines with J gene TRBJ2-4; 9 nucleotides agree with TRBD1. The J call is in doubt because the DNA end fits TRBJ2-7 better. The CDR3 is 14 amino acids. Germline CDR1 reads LGHDT; CDR2 reads YNNKEL (reference sequence). CDR3 residues: CASSPRDRADEQYF. The CDR3 nucleotides read TGTGCCAGCAGCCCCCGGGACAGGGCGGACGAGCAGTACTTC.

The chain links TRBV19 to TRBJ2-2; 8 nucleotides line up with TRBD1. The CDR3 covers 17 residues. Germline V gene data show CDR1 as LNHDA and CDR2 as SQIVND (reference sequence). V lost 5 bases to trimming and J lost 1 base; unmatched junction nucleotides: 9. CDR3 sequence reads: CASSAGSGTGNTGELFF. The CDR3 DNA follows: TGTGCCAGTAGTGCCGGATCCGGGACAGGGAACACCGGGGAGCTGTTTTTT. Supplemented by reference TRBV19 and TRBJ2-2, the full variable domain reads DGGITQSPKYLFRKEGQNVTLSCEQNLNHDAMYWYRQDPGQGLRLIYYSQIVNDFQKGDIAEGYSVSREKKESFPLTVTSAQKNPTAFYLCASSAGSGTGNTGELFFGEGSRLTVL.

The CDR3 spells CSVRTGGAWFF. Written as DNA, the CDR3 is TGCAGCGTTCGGACTGGGGGAGCCTGGTTCTTC. The chain carries TRBV29-1 and TRBJ2-1; possibly TRBD1 or TRBD2 for D (5 bases each). The CDR3 is 11 residues long. Germline CDR1 is SQVTM and CDR2 is ANQGSEA. V was pared by 5 bases and J by 15 bases, with 17 bases between.